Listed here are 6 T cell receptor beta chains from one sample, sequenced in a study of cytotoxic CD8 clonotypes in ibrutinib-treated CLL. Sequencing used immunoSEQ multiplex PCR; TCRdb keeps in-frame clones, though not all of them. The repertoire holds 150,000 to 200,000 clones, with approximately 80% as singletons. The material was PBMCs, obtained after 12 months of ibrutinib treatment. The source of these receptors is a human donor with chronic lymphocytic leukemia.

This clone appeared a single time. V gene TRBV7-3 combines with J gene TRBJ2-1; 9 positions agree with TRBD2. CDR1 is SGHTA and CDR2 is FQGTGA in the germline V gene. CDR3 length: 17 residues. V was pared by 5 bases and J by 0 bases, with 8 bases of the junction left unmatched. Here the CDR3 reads CASSPLTSGLSYNEQFF. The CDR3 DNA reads TGTGCCAGCAGCCCCCTGACTAGCGGACTCTCCTACAATGAGCAGTTCTTC. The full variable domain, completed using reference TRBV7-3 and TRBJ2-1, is GAGVSQTPSNKVTEKGKYVELRCDPISGHTALYWYRQSLGQGPEFLIYFQGTGAADDSGLPNDRFFAVRPEGSVSTLKIQRTERGDSAVYLCASSPLTSGLSYNEQFFGPGTRLTVL.

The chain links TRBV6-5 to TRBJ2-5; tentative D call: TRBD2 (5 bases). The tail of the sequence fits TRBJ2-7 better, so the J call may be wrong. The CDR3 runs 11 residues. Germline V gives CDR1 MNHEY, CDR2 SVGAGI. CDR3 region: CASRRAYEQYF. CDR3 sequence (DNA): TGTGCCAGCAGGCGGGCCTACGAGCAGTACTTC.

The DNA of the CDR3 is TGTGCCAGCTCACCAATGGATCAGACAGCTTTCTTT. Residues: CASSPMDQTAFF. The J gene is TRBJ1-1, the V gene TRBV18; D call uncertain. This CDR3 is built from 12 residues. Germline values: CDR1 KGHSH, CDR2 LQKENI. Trimming took off 2 bases at V and 10 bases at J, with 11 bases between the two ends.

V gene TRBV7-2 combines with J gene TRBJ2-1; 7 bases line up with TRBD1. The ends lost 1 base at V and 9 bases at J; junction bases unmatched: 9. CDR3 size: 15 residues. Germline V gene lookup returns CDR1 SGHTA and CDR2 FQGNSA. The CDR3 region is CASSLGLQGTTEQFF. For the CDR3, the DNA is TGTGCCAGCAGCTTAGGATTACAGGGGACCACTGAGCAGTTCTTC.

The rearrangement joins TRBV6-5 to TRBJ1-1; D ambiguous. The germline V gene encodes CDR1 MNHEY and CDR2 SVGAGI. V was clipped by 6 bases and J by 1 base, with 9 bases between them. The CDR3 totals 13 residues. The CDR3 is CASSRTANTEAFF. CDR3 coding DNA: TGTGCCAGCAGCAGAACGGCGAACACTGAAGCTTTCTTT.

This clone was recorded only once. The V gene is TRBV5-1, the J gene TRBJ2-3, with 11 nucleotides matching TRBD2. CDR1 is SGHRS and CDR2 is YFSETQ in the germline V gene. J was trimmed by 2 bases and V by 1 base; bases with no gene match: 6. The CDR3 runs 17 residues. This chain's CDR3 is CASSLTSGGPTTDTQYF. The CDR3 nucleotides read TGCGCCAGCAGCTTGACTAGCGGGGGCCCTACCACAGATACGCAGTATTTT.